The clone carrying this TCR beta chain showed up just once. This sample is drawn from a study of tumor-infiltrating lymphocytes in oesophageal squamous cell carcinoma. CDR1 is SGHVS, CDR2 FNYEAQ, per germline. The CDR3 has 15 residues. From the PCR reads, TCRdb called clonotypes with MiXCR, one entry per CDR3 protein. The sample lists about 14,000 distinct CDR3 sequences; about 50% were seen once. The V and J genes are TRBV7-6 and TRBJ2-4, with TRBD2 matching over 10 bases. Near its end, the DNA agrees better with TRBJ2-5, so the J call may be wrong. This clonotype was obtained from a male donor with esophageal squamous cell carcinoma. Sequences were obtained from blood. CDR3 coding DNA: TGTGCCAGCAGCCGACTAGCGGGTCGTCAAGAGACCCAGTACTTC. Translated, it gives CASSRLAGRQETQYF.